This T cell receptor (beta chain) originates from a study of T cell changes during pregnancy in multiple sclerosis. The germline gives CDR1 GTSNPN, CDR2 SVGIG (reference sequence). Trimming took 4 bases from V and 7 from J; bases not matched to a gene: 12. The CDR3 extends over 14 amino acids. The repertoire was sequenced with immunoSEQ multiplex PCR; TCRdb's copy has only in-frame clones and lacks some. The data show roughly 64,000 clones, roughly 91% seen once. This clonotype was obtained from a female donor with multiple sclerosis, enrolled in a pregnancy study. The V gene is TRBV30, the J gene TRBJ2-7; 8 bases fit TRBD1. This sample comprised peripheral blood, obtained in the second trimester of pregnancy. The DNA for the CDR3 is TGTGCCTGGACCCAACGGGACAGGACGAGTGAGCAGTACTTC. Translating it yields CAWTQRDRTSEQYF.